This T cell receptor beta chain originates from a study of T cells in Graves' hyperthyroidism and ophthalmopathy. Broader study findings: Appearing also in blood were most of the thyroid clonotypes expanded above 0.001.

Regions amplified from RNA transcripts were the TCR beta CDR3 regions. Primed by the HTBI set, a first-round RT-PCR was run on the TCR CDR3. One entry per CDR3 protein, called by TCRdb with MiXCR from the multiplex PCR reads. The sample has 350,000 or so distinct CDR3 sequences, about a sixth seen once; the top ten hold around a third. This blood was taken when hyperthyroidism was first diagnosed, before any ophthalmopathy symptoms existed. This clonotype has at least ten counts. Its antigen remains unknown. The TCR comes from a woman in her thirties with Graves' hyperthyroidism that later progressed to Graves' ophthalmopathy. The sample comprised blood.

CDR3 amino acids: CSARTSLNEQFF. The CDR3 DNA reads TGCAGTGCTAGGACTAGCCTCAATGAGCAGTTCTTC. The chain uses TRBV20-1 and TRBJ2-1, with 7 positions matching TRBD2. The V segment lost 3 bases and the J segment 6 bases; nucleotides outside the gene matches: 2. Germline values: CDR1 DFQATT, CDR2 SNEGSKA (reference sequence). CDR3 length equals 12 residues.